What follows are 27 T cell receptor beta chains derived from one specimen sequenced in a study of spatial heterogeneity in lung cancer. The sample's time point: sample taken at primary tumor resection. MiXCR was run by TCRdb on the 5' RACE reads, yielding one entry per CDR3 protein. The table lists about 92,000 distinct CDR3 sequences, roughly 12% of them singletons. This specimen consisted of PBMCs, obtained at surgery. The receptors were sampled from a male donor with early-stage non-small cell lung cancer.

J is TRBJ1-6 and V is TRBV7-2; D is uncertain. The V end lost 4 bases, the J end lost 3 bases, and 10 bases lay between the germline ends. Germline-derived CDR1 and CDR2 are SGHTA and FQGNSA. This CDR3 has 15 amino acids. CDR3 loop: CASSSVGNYNSPLHF. The DNA for the CDR3 is TGTGCCAGCAGCTCCGTGGGGAACTATAATTCACCCCTCCACTTT.

V gene TRBV4-1 combines with J gene TRBJ2-1; 9 bases line up with TRBD2. There are 17 residues in the CDR3. Germline loops: CDR1 MGHRA, CDR2 YSYEKL. The ends lost 0 bases at V and 5 bases at J; junction bases unmatched: 8. As DNA, the CDR3 is TGCGCCAGCAGCCAAGATGCTGTTAGCGGGGGAAACAATGAGCAGTTCTTC. Amino acid sequence: CASSQDAVSGGNNEQFF.

Ten or more counts support this clonotype. The chain carries TRBV7-8 and TRBJ2-1; D possibly matches TRBD1 or TRBD2 (5 bases each). Germline values: CDR1 SGHVS, CDR2 FQNEAQ. Trimming stripped 5 bases from V and 10 bases from J, with 15 bases between. The CDR3 loop spans 13 amino acids. CDR3 DNA sequence: TGTGCCAGCAGCCCTGGGACGGGGATGGAGCAGTTCTTC. Translation gives CASSPGTGMEQFF.

The chain carries TRBV12-3 or TRBV12-4 and TRBJ1-4; D gene uncertain. There are 14 residues in the CDR3. V gave up 3 bases and J gave up 7 bases, with 12 bases separating them. This CDR3 reads CASSLAGSSEKLFF. CDR3 sequence (DNA): TGTGCCAGCAGTTTGGCGGGCTCAAGTGAAAAACTGTTTTTT.

A few counts support this clonotype. This chain connects TRBV7-2 to TRBJ2-7; 11 nucleotides agree with TRBD1. Germline CDR1 is SGHTA and CDR2 is FQGNSA. The J segment lost 3 bases and the V segment lost 4 bases, leaving 5 bases of the junction unmatched. The CDR3 consists of 15 residues. CDR3 DNA sequence: TGTGCCAGCAGCTCAGAGGGACAGGGGGTCTACGAGCAGTACTTC. This codes for CASSSEGQGVYEQYF.

This clonotype has more than one count but fewer than ten. The chain uses TRBV19 and TRBJ2-7; D unresolved. The V gene lost 1 base and the J gene lost 0 bases, with 10 bases spanning the gap. Germline V gene lookup returns CDR1 LNHDA and CDR2 SQIVND (reference sequence). There are 15 residues in the CDR3. CDR3 in DNA: TGTGCCAGTAGTATAGGGTTAGGAAGCTCCTACGAGCAGTACTTC. This encodes CASSIGLGSSYEQYF.

This clonotype showed up many times. This chain connects TRBV7-3 to TRBJ2-3; 7 nucleotides agree with TRBD2. V was clipped by 2 bases and J by 4 bases; unmatched bases: 6. The length of the CDR3 is 15 residues. Germline CDR1 reads SGHTA; CDR2 reads FQGTGA. The CDR3 DNA is TGTGCCAGCAGCTTAGGCGGGAGAAGGGCAGATACGCAGTATTTT. Encoded protein: CASSLGGRRADTQYF.

This chain uses TRBV5-1 with TRBJ2-5, with D perhaps matching TRBD1 (6 bases). V lost 0 bases to trimming and J lost 2 bases, with 11 bases between them. The CDR3 consists of 15 residues. Germline V gene lookup returns CDR1 SGHRS and CDR2 YFSETQ. CDR3 sequence reads: CASSLVPDSQETQYF. The CDR3 DNA follows: TGCGCCAGCAGCTTGGTCCCGGACAGTCAAGAGACCCAGTACTTC.

The J gene is TRBJ2-7, the V gene TRBV19, with a tentative D call TRBD1 (5 bases). Between the trimmed V and J ends, which lost 4 bases and 1 base, there was a span of 11 bases. CDR1 is LNHDA, CDR2 SQIVND, per germline (reference sequence). The CDR3 is 14 residues long. CDR3 DNA sequence: TGTGCCAGTAGTAGCGACAGTAGGTCCTACGAGCAGTACTTC. Translating gives CASSSDSRSYEQYF.

In its sample, this clonotype was seen a few times. This chain joins TRBV6-2 or TRBV6-3 and TRBJ2-2; 16 bases align to TRBD2. The CDR3 loop spans 22 amino acids. Per the germline V gene, CDR1 is MNHEY and CDR2 is SVGEGT. Trimming at V came to 6 bases and at J to 5 bases, leaving 21 bases not matched to a gene. CDR3 nucleotides: TGTGCCAGCAGAGACCCGACGGGACCGGGACTAGCGGGAGGGCTGGGTACCGGGGAGCTGTTTTTT. This translates into CASRDPTGPGLAGGLGTGELFF.

This clonotype was seen a handful of times. The rearrangement links TRBV7-9 to TRBJ2-4, with 8 bases matching TRBD1. V lost 3 bases, J lost 4 bases, and 11 bases stayed unmatched. The CDR3 runs to 17 residues. Germline V gene data show CDR1 as SEHNR and CDR2 as FQNEAQ (reference sequence). The CDR3 sequence: CASSLYFPGQVKNIQYF. CDR3 coding DNA: TGTGCCAGCAGCTTGTACTTCCCGGGACAGGTTAAAAACATTCAGTACTTC. Together with reference TRBV7-9 and TRBJ2-4, the CDR3 gives the full variable domain: DTGVSQNPRHKITKRGQNVTFRCDPISEHNRLYWYRQTLGQGPEFLTYFQNEAQLEKSRLLSDRFSAERPKGSFSTLEIQRTEQGDSAMYLCASSLYFPGQVKNIQYFGAGTRLSVL.

This chain links TRBV20-1 with TRBJ1-6; D ambiguous. V lost 6 bases, J lost 7 bases, and 16 bases lay in between. CDR3 length: 14 amino acids. CDR1 and CDR2 (germline): DFQATT, SNEGSKA (reference sequence). The CDR3, as DNA: TGCAGTGCAAAAGTCCGGAGCCTCAATTCACCCCTCCACTTT. This translates into CSAKVRSLNSPLHF.

This clonotype was recorded at least ten times. V and J are TRBV5-1 and TRBJ1-4; 10 bases match TRBD1. Germline values: CDR1 SGHRS, CDR2 YFSETQ. With 4 bases clipped from V and 5 bases from J, the junction kept 2 bases outside the gene matches. The CDR3 contains 14 residues. The CDR3 sequence is CASSTTGGNEKLFF. The CDR3 DNA reads as TGCGCCAGCAGCACGACAGGGGGCAATGAAAAACTGTTTTTT.

This clonotype was observed a handful of times. The rearrangement joins TRBV29-1 to TRBJ2-5, with 7 bases fitting TRBD2. The CDR3 sequence is 13 residues long. The junction had 3 bases not matched to a gene; V was cut back by 1 base and J by 4 bases. Germline V CDR1 and CDR2: SQVTM, ANQGSEA. The CDR3 bases are TGCAGCGTTGAAGGGCGGGAGAGAGAGACCCAGTACTTC. Protein product: CSVEGRERETQYF.

The genes are TRBV29-1 and TRBJ2-3; TRBD2 aligns across 8 bases. This CDR3 spans 13 amino acids. The junction had 8 bases not matched to a gene; V was cut back by 7 bases and J by 5 bases. Germline CDR1 reads SQVTM; CDR2 reads ANQGSEA. CDR3 in amino acids: CSARGGAVDTQYF. As DNA, the CDR3 is TGCAGCGCCCGGGGGGGGGCCGTAGATACGCAGTATTTT.

In its sample, this clonotype was seen a few times. The chain recombines TRBV5-5 with TRBJ2-1; D is ambiguous. Per the germline V gene, CDR1 is SGHKS and CDR2 is YYEKEE (reference sequence). Trimming stripped 0 bases from V and 6 bases from J, with 13 bases between. The CDR3 extends over 15 amino acids. The DNA of the CDR3 is TGTGCCAGCAGCTTGGACTATTTCTGGTCCAATGAGCAGTTCTTC. Amino acids: CASSLDYFWSNEQFF.

This clonotype was observed a few times. The rearrangement links TRBV5-1 to TRBJ2-5; 13 bases agree with TRBD2. Germline-derived CDR1 and CDR2 are SGHRS and YFSETQ. The V segment lost 4 bases and the J segment 5 bases; nucleotides outside the gene matches: 11. This CDR3 is 17 amino acids long. The DNA of the CDR3 is TGCGCCAGCAGCAGTTGGACTAGCGGGAGTACGATGGAGACCCAGTACTTC. Residues: CASSSWTSGSTMETQYF.

The chain has TRBV6-2 or TRBV6-3 and TRBJ2-3; TRBD1 matches at 7 bases. The trim removed 8 bases at V and 3 bases at J, leaving 11 bases unmatched. The CDR3 consists of 15 residues. Germline V CDR1 and CDR2: MNHEY, SVGEGT. The CDR3 loop reads CASQLRTGSTDTQYF. The CDR3 DNA follows: TGTGCCAGCCAACTCAGGACAGGATCAACAGATACGCAGTATTTT.

The chain joins TRBV14 to TRBJ1-2, with 11 positions matching TRBD1. The V gene's germline CDR1 is SGHDN and CDR2 FVKESK. Trimming cost V 4 bases and J 2 bases; bases outside gene matches: 6. This CDR3 comprises 16 residues. CDR3 sequence: CASSPTGQGENYGYTF. The DNA for the CDR3 is TGTGCCAGCAGCCCGACGGGACAGGGGGAAAACTATGGCTACACCTTC. The whole variable domain, remainder taken from reference TRBV14 and TRBJ1-2, is EAGVTQFPSHSVIEKGQTVTLRCDPISGHDNLYWYRRVMGKEIKFLLHFVKESKQDESGMPNNRFLAERTGGTYSTLKVQPAELEDSGVYFCASSPTGQGENYGYTFGSGTRLTVV.

This clonotype was counted a few times. V and J are TRBV12-3 or TRBV12-4 and TRBJ2-7, with D possibly being TRBD1 (6 bases). Trimming shortened V by 7 bases and J by 7 bases, and 23 bases separated the two germline ends. The CDR3 has 15 residues. Written as DNA, the CDR3 is TGTGCCAGCACTCGCGAGGGATACAGGGTCGGGGAGCAGTACTTC. Translating gives CASTREGYRVGEQYF.

The rearrangement uses TRBV12-3 or TRBV12-4 and TRBJ1-5, with D possibly being TRBD1 (5 bases). This CDR3 contains 14 residues. V was pared by 3 bases and J by 4 bases, with 10 bases between. This CDR3 is CASSFREGNQPQHF. The DNA of the CDR3 is TGTGCCAGCAGTTTCAGGGAGGGGAATCAGCCCCAGCATTTT.

V usage is TRBV23-1 and J usage is TRBJ1-5; D unresolved. TRBV23-1 is classed as an ORF, of uncertain function. V was cut by 2 bases and J by 4 bases, with 6 bases left in between. There are 13 residues in the CDR3. CDR3 residues: CASSQESNQPQHF. CDR3 DNA: TGCGCCAGCAGTCAAGAAAGTAATCAGCCCCAGCATTTT.

This clonotype was recorded a few times. The chain employs TRBV28 and TRBJ2-7; D is perhaps TRBD1 (5 bases). Germline loops: CDR1 MDHEN, CDR2 SYDVKM. Trimming pared 11 bases from V and 1 base from J, leaving 9 bases between. This CDR3 spans 11 amino acids. The CDR3 DNA sequence: TGTGCCGCGCAGGGTTCCTACGAGCAGTACTTC. It codes for CAAQGSYEQYF. Filled out from reference TRBV28 and TRBJ2-7, the complete variable domain reads DVKVTQSSRYLVKRTGEKVFLECVQDMDHENMFWYRQDPGLGLRLIYFSYDVKMKEKGDIPEGYSVSREKKERFSLILESASTNQTSMYLCAAQGSYEQYFGPGTRLTVT.

This clonotype occurred many times. The V gene is TRBV7-9, the J gene TRBJ2-7, with 10 bases lining up with TRBD2. This CDR3 is 15 amino acids long. V was clipped by 4 bases and J by 3 bases; unmatched bases: 6. Germline V lookup: CDR1 SEHNR, CDR2 FQNEAQ (reference sequence). The CDR3 region is CASSSQREGLYEQYF. The CDR3 DNA reads as TGTGCCAGCAGCTCGCAGCGGGAGGGCCTCTACGAGCAGTACTTC.

The table lists this clonotype with a few counts. This chain uses TRBV7-3 with TRBJ2-2; D remains unclear. The V and J ends lost 6 bases and 0 bases respectively, with 8 bases between them. Germline V gives CDR1 SGHTA, CDR2 FQGTGA. The CDR3 sequence is 14 residues long. The CDR3 DNA reads as TGTGCCAGCAGTTTGCTCTCGAACACCGGGGAGCTGTTTTTT. This encodes CASSLLSNTGELFF.

V usage is TRBV29-1 and J usage is TRBJ1-6; 7 bases map to TRBD1. V lost 5 bases to trimming and J lost 4 bases; unmatched junction nucleotides: 5. There are 14 residues in the CDR3. Germline assignment: CDR1 SQVTM and CDR2 ANQGSEA. The CDR3 DNA reads TGCAGCGTTCGGGAGGGACAGTATAATTCACCCCTCCACTTT. Its translation: CSVREGQYNSPLHF.

As concerns this clonotype: One junction end disagrees with the germline gene, perhaps due to a read error. CDR3 in DNA: TGTGCTAGCAGTGCGGGACAGGGACAGGCAGATACGCAGTATTTT. As protein: CASSAGQGQADTQYF. The rearrangement uses TRBV7-7 and TRBJ2-3, with 9 bases matching TRBD1. The CDR3 spans 15 residues. Germline lookup yields CDR1 SSHAT and CDR2 FNYEAQ (reference sequence).